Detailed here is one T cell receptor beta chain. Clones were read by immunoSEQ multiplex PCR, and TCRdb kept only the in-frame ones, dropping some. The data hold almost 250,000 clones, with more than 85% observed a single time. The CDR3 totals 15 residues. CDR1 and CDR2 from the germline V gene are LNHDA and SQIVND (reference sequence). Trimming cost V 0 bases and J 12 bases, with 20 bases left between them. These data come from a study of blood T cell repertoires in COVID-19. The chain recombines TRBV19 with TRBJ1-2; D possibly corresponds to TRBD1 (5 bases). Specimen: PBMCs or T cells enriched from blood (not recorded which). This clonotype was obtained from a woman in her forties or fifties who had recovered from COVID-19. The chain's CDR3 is CASSIDVNRKKEDTF. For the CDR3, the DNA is TGTGCCAGTAGTATAGATGTCAACAGGAAGAAAGAGGACACCTTC.